Listed below are T cell receptor beta chains from one sample, sequenced in a study of T cell responses to AZD1222 COVID-19 vaccine. This table comes from immunoSEQ multiplex PCR, and its TCRdb copy is limited to in-frame clones, with some not included. The sample contains about 140,000 clones, around 92% of which appear only once. The sequencing used peripheral blood, collected 28 days after the second AZD1222 dose. Receptors originate from an adult who received the AZD1222 COVID-19 vaccine. CDR3s leave out the opening cysteine and the closing phenylalanine or tryptophan. A D gene is named only where the DNA matches it firmly.

TRBJ1-5 TRBV28 - ASSFSNQPQH
TRBJ2-1 TRBV3-1/TRBV3-2 - ASSQLSNEQF
TRBJ1-1 TRBV27 - ASSLFARENTEAF
TRBJ2-1 TRBV2 TRBD2 ASRTGTSGFHEQF
TRBJ2-7 TRBV19 TRBD1 ASSRDRGRGEQY
TRBJ1-2 TRBV29-1 TRBD1 SVQGQPYGYT
TRBJ2-7 TRBV7-8 - ASSLLSWGSTSYEQY
TRBJ2-2 TRBV9 - ASSVGQGNTGELF
TRBJ2-1 TRBV28 TRBD2 ASSLGLAFYNEQF
TRBJ2-4 TRBV3-1/TRBV3-2 - ASTAQGQNIQY
TRBJ2-7 TRBV27 TRBD1 ASSRTGEGYEQY
TRBJ1-3 TRBV19 - ASRTVGGNTIY
TRBJ1-1 TRBV30 - AWSGTANTEAF
TRBJ1-5 TRBV6-1 TRBD1 ASSEARQGGNQPQH
TRBJ1-5 TRBV7-9 - ASSLENQPQH
TRBJ2-7 TRBV15 TRBD1 ATSRTAGTEAYEQY
TRBJ1-2 TRBV18 - ASSPTMEEGGYT
TRBJ2-2 TRBV6-5 TRBD1 ATKQGDTGELF
TRBJ1-2 TRBV27 - ASSLSRGDYGYT
TRBJ1-4 TRBV5-6 - ASSPRGEKLF
TRBJ2-3 TRBV3-1/TRBV3-2 TRBD2 ASSQETSGRDTQY
TRBJ2-5 TRBV5-4 - ASSSPPGGAEETQY
TRBJ2-2 TRBV28 - ASKDEYQPGELF
TRBJ2-1 TRBV19 TRBD2 ASSTGTSEFNEQF
TRBJ2-1 TRBV25-1 TRBD1 ASSRQGPYNEQF
TRBJ2-5 TRBV7-2 - ASSFQGQETQY
TRBJ2-1 TRBV7-3 - ASSGKDNEQF
TRBJ2-1 TRBV10-3 TRBD2 AIGLAGGNEQF
TRBJ2-5 TRBV7-2 - ASSLGAHQETQY
TRBJ1-5 TRBV28 - ASSFMFNQPQH
TRBJ2-6 TRBV7-9 TRBD1 ASSPVPGQGSGANVLT
TRBJ2-5 TRBV5-1 TRBD1 ASSGSGGGETQY
TRBJ1-1 TRBV10-3 - AISEAGAVNTEAF
TRBJ2-1 TRBV6-6 - ASSYGDGRNEQF
TRBJ2-1 TRBV19 TRBD1 ATAVRGSYNEQF
TRBJ2-2 TRBV2 TRBD1 AGQTGGVTGELF
TRBJ2-7 TRBV5-1 TRBD2 ASSPGGEVHEQY
TRBJ1-2 TRBV28 TRBD1 ASSLGGTANYGYT
TRBJ1-5 TRBV5-5 - ASSFTLNQPQH
TRBJ2-7 TRBV19 - ASNFRPSYEQY
TRBJ1-1 TRBV28 - ASSLGRENTEAF
TRBJ1-2 TRBV2 - ASRLRDGYT
TRBJ1-2 TRBV7-2 - ASSLARENYGYT
TRBJ2-5 TRBV7-3 TRBD1 ASSSAGGVGETQY
TRBJ2-1 TRBV3-1/TRBV3-2 TRBD2 ASSQQAGGGEQF
TRBJ2-6 TRBV5-1 - ASSPGPSLGANVLT
TRBJ2-7 TRBV6-1 TRBD1 ASGETGTYEQY
TRBJ2-1 TRBV18 TRBD2 ASSPAGGYNEQF
TRBJ2-7 TRBV28 - ASSSGSAERYEQY
TRBJ1-1 TRBV7-9 TRBD1 ATGQGNTEAF
TRBJ1-5 TRBV6-5 - ASSPGLGNQPQH